The 13 T cell receptor beta chains listed next were all sequenced from one sample in a study of human T cells and chemical hapten exposure. Time point reported: patch test 3, about 24 weeks after DPC sensitization. Described treatment: therapeutic diphenylcyclopropenone sensitization with weekly scalp DPC. TCRdb re-called the RACE reads with MiXCR, one entry per CDR3 protein. The table records around 130,000 distinct CDR3 sequences, roughly 12% of them present only once. The input for sequencing was whole blood, taken in connection with sensitization to the hapten diphenylcyclopropenone (DPC). These receptors were collected from a woman in her forties or fifties with alopecia areata. Some clones in this sample may be carry-over from other donors' samples.

This clonotype came up a few times. The rearrangement links TRBV9 to TRBJ1-2; TRBD1 matches at 8 bases. Trimming removed 4 bases from V and 6 bases from J; junction bases left unmatched: 11. The CDR3 runs to 15 residues. Germline lookup yields CDR1 SGDLS and CDR2 YYNGEE. In nucleotides, the CDR3 is TGTGCCAGCAGCTCAGGACAGGGCGGAGCGGATGGCTACACCTTC. Its translation: CASSSGQGGADGYTF.

This clonotype was recorded a few times. The chain couples TRBV7-9 to TRBJ1-2; a weak D match, TRBD1 (6 bases). This CDR3 is 16 amino acids long. Germline-derived CDR1 and CDR2 are SEHNR and FQNEAQ (reference sequence). The V and J ends lost 4 bases and 3 bases respectively, with 18 bases between them. CDR3 DNA: TGTGCCAGCAGCTCAAGGCTCACAGGGATCGACTATGGCTACACCTTC. Its protein is CASSSRLTGIDYGYTF.

This sequence joins TRBV7-6 and TRBJ2-3, with D maybe TRBD1 (5 bases). Germline V gene sequence: CDR1 SGHVS, CDR2 FNYEAQ. Trimming cost V 3 bases and J 1 base, with 11 bases left between them. This CDR3 region has 15 residues. The CDR3, as DNA: TGTGCCAGCAGCTTCCTTCTCAGGGGCACAGATACGCAGTATTTT. As protein: CASSFLLRGTDTQYF.

V is TRBV19 and J is TRBJ1-2; D might be TRBD1 (5 bases). With 6 bases removed from V and 3 bases from J, the gap between germline ends came to 20 bases. The CDR3 sequence is 16 residues long. CDR1 is LNHDA, CDR2 SQIVND, per germline (reference sequence). The CDR3 reads CASRASGAAGDYGYTF. As DNA, the CDR3 is TGTGCCAGTAGGGCATCCGGGGCAGCGGGTGACTATGGCTACACCTTC.

The chain employs TRBV29-1 and TRBJ1-1; D is uncertain. The CDR3 has 12 residues. Trimming took off 7 bases at V and 1 base at J, with 10 bases between the two ends. CDR1 and CDR2 (germline): SQVTM, ANQGSEA. The chain's CDR3 is CSARTGNTEAFF. CDR3 in DNA: TGCAGCGCCAGGACGGGGAACACTGAAGCTTTCTTT.

This clonotype was detected only a few times. The gene calls are TRBV20-1 and TRBJ2-7; 14 bases map to TRBD2. Germline V gene data show CDR1 as DFQATT and CDR2 as SNEGSKA (reference sequence). Trimming took 0 bases from V and 6 from J; bases not matched to a gene: 4. The CDR3 loop spans 15 amino acids. CDR3 region: CSARDGTSGSSEQYF. The DNA of the CDR3 is TGCAGTGCTAGAGACGGGACTAGCGGGAGTTCCGAGCAGTACTTC.

The DNA for the CDR3 is TGTGCCACCAGCGCCCGGGGAGGCGGGGAGCTGTTTTTT. The encoded protein is CATSARGGGELFF. The chain is built from TRBV15 and TRBJ2-2; perhaps TRBD2 as D (6 bases). V was clipped by 5 bases and J by 7 bases, with 11 bases between them. The CDR3 totals 13 residues. Germline V gives CDR1 LNHNV, CDR2 YYDKDF (reference sequence).

This clonotype was observed at least ten times. In nucleotides, the CDR3 is TGTGCCAGCAGCAACCGGTTTAGCGGGGAGCAGTTCTTC. This translates into CASSNRFSGEQFF. V is TRBV9 and J is TRBJ2-1; 7 nucleotides agree with TRBD2. Germline assignment: CDR1 SGDLS and CDR2 YYNGEE. Trimming at V came to 4 bases and at J to 10 bases, leaving 8 bases not matched to a gene. This CDR3 has 13 amino acids.

The sample holds a few counts of this clonotype. The chain is built from TRBV13 and TRBJ1-4, with 7 bases aligning to TRBD1. V was clipped by 4 bases and J by 7 bases; unmatched bases: 3. This CDR3 is 13 amino acids long. Germline CDR1 and CDR2: PRHDT and FYEKMQ (reference sequence). In DNA, the CDR3 is TGTGCCAGCAGCTCATCAGGGGGTGAAAAACTGTTTTTT. Protein product: CASSSSGGEKLFF.

In this sample, this clonotype turned up a few times. This chain connects TRBV7-9 to TRBJ1-2; D gene unclear. Trimming cost V 1 base and J 4 bases, with 10 bases left between them. Per germline, CDR1 SEHNR and CDR2 FQNEAQ (reference sequence). CDR3 length equals 14 residues. CDR3 sequence: CASSLGRGTYGYTF. For the CDR3, the DNA is TGTGCCAGCAGCTTAGGTCGGGGTACCTATGGCTACACCTTC.

This clonotype has a count of ten or more. V gene TRBV20-1 combines with J gene TRBJ2-3, with D uncertain. Germline lookup yields CDR1 DFQATT and CDR2 SNEGSKA (reference sequence). The CDR3 is made up of 11 amino acids. Trimming took 4 bases from V and 4 from J, leaving 6 bases between them. The CDR3 DNA reads TGCAGTGCTATATACTCAGATACGCAGTATTTT. Residues: CSAIYSDTQYF.

In its sample, this clonotype was seen a few times. DNA for the CDR3: TGTGCCAGGGGGCGGGGGGGCGTGAGTGAGCAGTTCTTC. Amino acids: CARGRGGVSEQFF. The V gene is TRBV6-1, the J gene TRBJ2-1; TRBD2 matches at 9 bases. The CDR3 is 13 residues long. The ends lost 9 bases at V and 9 bases at J; junction bases unmatched: 9. Germline CDR1 MNHNS, CDR2 SASEGT.

The rearrangement links TRBV20-1 to TRBJ2-5; D uncertain. Germline CDR1 and CDR2: DFQATT and SNEGSKA (reference sequence). The ends were cut back, 1 base at V and 5 bases at J, with 5 bases in the middle. This CDR3 is 11 amino acids long. CDR3 DNA sequence: TGCAGTGCTAGAGCGGAGGAGACCCAGTACTTC. Its protein is CSARAEETQYF.